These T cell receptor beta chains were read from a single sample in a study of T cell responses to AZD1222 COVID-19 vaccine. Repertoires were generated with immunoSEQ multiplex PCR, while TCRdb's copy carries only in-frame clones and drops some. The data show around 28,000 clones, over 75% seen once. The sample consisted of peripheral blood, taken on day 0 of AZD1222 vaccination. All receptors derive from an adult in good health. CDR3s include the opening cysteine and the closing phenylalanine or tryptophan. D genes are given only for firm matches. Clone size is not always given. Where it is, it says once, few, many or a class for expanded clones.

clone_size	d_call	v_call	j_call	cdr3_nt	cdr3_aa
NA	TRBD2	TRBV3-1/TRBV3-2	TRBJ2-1	TGTGCCAGCAGCCGGACTAGCCAGAACAATGAGCAGTTCTTC	CASSRTSQNNEQFF
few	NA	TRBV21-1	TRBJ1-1	TGTGCCAGCAGCAACAAATCACCCGGTGTCACTGAAGCTTTCTTT	CASSNKSPGVTEAFF
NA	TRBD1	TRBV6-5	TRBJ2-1	TGTGCCAGCAGGGCCCCGGGACAGGGAAACAATGAGCAGTTCTTC	CASRAPGQGNNEQFF
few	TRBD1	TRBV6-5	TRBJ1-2	TGTGCCAGCAGTTGGGGGGGACAGGGGAGAGGCTACACCTTC	CASSWGGQGRGYTF
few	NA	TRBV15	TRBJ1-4	TGTGCCACTAACCTGGGCCGAGACGAGGATGAAAAACTGTTTTTT	CATNLGRDEDEKLFF
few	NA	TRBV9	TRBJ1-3	TGTGCCAGCAGCGTAGGCAGGGGAATCGAAAACACCATATATTTT	CASSVGRGIENTIYF
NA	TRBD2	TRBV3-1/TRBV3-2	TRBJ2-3	TGTGCCAGCAGCCATTATATCACTAGCGGGCCAACAGATACGCAGTATTTT	CASSHYITSGPTDTQYF
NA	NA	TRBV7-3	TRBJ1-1	TGTGCCAGCAGCGCGCAGGGTCTCACTGAAGCTTTCTTT	CASSAQGLTEAFF
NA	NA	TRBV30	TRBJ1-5	TGTGCCTGGAGTTTATCTGGCGGCAATCAGCCCCAGCATTTT	CAWSLSGGNQPQHF
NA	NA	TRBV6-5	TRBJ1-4	TGTGCCAGCATCCTGGACCTTAATGAAAAACTGTTTTTT	CASILDLNEKLFF
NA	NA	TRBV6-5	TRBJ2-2	TGTGCCAGCAAGCGGGTGGAGGGGAACGGGGAGCTGTTTTTT	CASKRVEGNGELFF
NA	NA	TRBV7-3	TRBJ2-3	TGTGCCAGCAGCCCCCGGGCGAGCACAGATACGCAGTATTTT	CASSPRASTDTQYF
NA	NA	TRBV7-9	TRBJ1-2	TGTGCCAGCAGCTTAGGGAGATCGGCCGACTATGGCTACACCTTC	CASSLGRSADYGYTF
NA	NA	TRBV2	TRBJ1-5	TGTGCCAGCAGTATGGGACTGCGCAATCAGCCCCAGCATTTT	CASSMGLRNQPQHF
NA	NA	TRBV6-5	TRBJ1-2	TGTGCCAGCAGTTACGGGTCCGGACCGTCCTATGGCTACACCTTC	CASSYGSGPSYGYTF
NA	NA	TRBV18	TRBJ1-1	TGTGCCAGCTCACCACCGGCAGGGAGGAACACTGAAGCTTTCTTT	CASSPPAGRNTEAFF
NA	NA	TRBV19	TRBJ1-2	TGTGCCAGTAAACAGGGAGGGGAGTATGGCTACACCTTC	CASKQGGEYGYTF
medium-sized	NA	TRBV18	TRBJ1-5	TGTGCCAGCTCGATGGCTCGGGACACGAGACAGCCCCAGCATTTT	CASSMARDTRQPQHF
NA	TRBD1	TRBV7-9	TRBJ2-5	TGTGCCAGCAGCTTAGGGGACAGGGGTCAACAAGAGACCCAGTACTTC	CASSLGDRGQQETQYF
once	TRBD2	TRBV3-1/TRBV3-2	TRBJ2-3	TGTGCCAGTACCGCGGGGGGGAGCACAGATACGCAGTATTTT	CASTAGGSTDTQYF
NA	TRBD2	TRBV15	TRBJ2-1	TGTGCCACCAGCGCCAAAGGGCGGGAGGGCCGCAATGAGCAGTTCTTC	CATSAKGREGRNEQFF
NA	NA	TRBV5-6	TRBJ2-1	TGTGCCAGCAGCTGGTTCCAGGATGAGCAGTTCTTC	CASSWFQDEQFF
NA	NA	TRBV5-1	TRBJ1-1	TGCGCCAGCAAGGGCGGGTTGAACACTGAAGCTTTCTTT	CASKGGLNTEAFF